A selection of T cell receptor beta chains follows, all from one sample in a study of identical twins. TCRdb reprocessed the 5' RACE reads via MiXCR and lists one record per CDR3 protein. The table records roughly 570,000 distinct CDR3 sequences, 9% to 10% of them present only once. These same records also appear under a second study, on yellow fever vaccine responses in identical twins.

Material: PBMCs. Receptors originate from a woman under 30 in good health. The CDR3 runs from the conserved cysteine through the conserved F or W. The order of the fields is clone size, D gene, V gene, J gene, CDR3 DNA, CDR3 protein. A D gene is named only where the DNA matches it firmly. Clone size, where shown, is once, few, many, or a class for clones that have expanded.

NA	TRBD2	TRBV25-1	TRBJ2-1	TGTGCCAGCAGTGCACCGGGACTAGCGGGGGTCAATGAGCAGTTCTTC	CASSAPGLAGVNEQFF
NA	TRBD1	TRBV20-1	TRBJ2-6	TGCAGTTCTCCTCCCCCCACTGGGACAGGGCTATCTGGGGCCAACGTCCTGACTTTC	CSSPPPTGTGLSGANVLTF
many	TRBD1	TRBV6-2/TRBV6-3	TRBJ2-7	TGTGCCAGCTTTCCCTACCGGGACAGACTCTACGAGCAGTACTTC	CASFPYRDRLYEQYF
NA	NA	TRBV5-1	TRBJ1-6	TGCGCCAGCAGCTTGGCCGGGACACAGTATAATTCACCCCTCCACTTT	CASSLAGTQYNSPLHF
many	TRBD2	TRBV12-3/TRBV12-4	TRBJ2-1	TGTGCCAGCAGTTTCTGGGGGGGAAGCACCTACAATGAGCAGTTCTTC	CASSFWGGSTYNEQFF
few	TRBD1	TRBV30	TRBJ1-1	TGTGCCTGGAGGGACAACAGGGGAACTGAAGCTTTCTTT	CAWRDNRGTEAFF
few	NA	TRBV23-1	TRBJ2-1	TGCGCCAGCAGTCCCGGACAGGAGCAGTTCTTC	CASSPGQEQFF
few	TRBD1	TRBV6-5	TRBJ2-4	TGTGCCAGCAGTTACGACAGGGTGAGGTCTGCCAAAAACATTCAGTACTTC	CASSYDRVRSAKNIQYF
NA	TRBD2	TRBV9	TRBJ2-1	TGTGCCAGCAGCGTAGCTGGCGGGGGGGAGGCCTACAATGAGCAGTTCTTC	CASSVAGGGEAYNEQFF
NA	NA	TRBV11-2	TRBJ2-7	TGTGCCAGCAGCGACGGGGTCGACGAGCAGTACTTC	CASSDGVDEQYF
few	TRBD2	TRBV7-9	TRBJ2-7	TGTGCCAGCAGCTTAGCGGGCATGACTAGCGGGAGTAACGAGCAGTACTTC	CASSLAGMTSGSNEQYF
NA	NA	TRBV7-2	TRBJ2-3	TGTGCCAGCAGCTTCCTGGGCGGGGGCTTAGATACGCAGTATTTT	CASSFLGGGLDTQYF
many	NA	TRBV7-2	TRBJ2-1	TGTGCCAGCAGCTTAGGTCGGGGGATTGAGCAGTTCTTC	CASSLGRGIEQFF
many	TRBD2	TRBV12-3/TRBV12-4	TRBJ2-7	TGTGCCAGCAGTTTTGTGCCCCTGGCGGGAGGGGGGGAGCAGTACTTC	CASSFVPLAGGGEQYF
many	TRBD2	TRBV4-2	TRBJ2-5	TGTGCCAGCAGCCAAGAAATGGGTGCTAGCGGGGGGGGGACCCAGTACTTC	CASSQEMGASGGGTQYF
many	NA	TRBV12-3/TRBV12-4	TRBJ1-2	TGTGCCAGCAGTTCGACAGCTGACTATGGCTACACCTTC	CASSSTADYGYTF
few	TRBD2	TRBV20-1	TRBJ2-2	TGCAGTGCTAGAGATCTCAGCGGGAGTAGGACCGGGGAGCTGTTTTTT	CSARDLSGSRTGELFF
many	NA	TRBV12-3/TRBV12-4	TRBJ2-3	TGTGCCAGCAGTTCACTCCGTAATACGCAGTATTTT	CASSSLRNTQYF
NA	NA	TRBV21-1	TRBJ1-5	TGTGCCAGCAGCAAGTTCGGGGATCAGCCCCAGCATTTT	CASSKFGDQPQHF
few	NA	TRBV6-1	TRBJ2-1	TGTGCCAGCAACCAACTGGACAGCTCCTACAATGAGCAGTTCTTC	CASNQLDSSYNEQFF
few	TRBD2	TRBV2	TRBJ2-3	TGTGCCATTGGACTAGCCGAAGATACGCAGTATTTT	CAIGLAEDTQYF
NA	TRBD1	TRBV12-3/TRBV12-4	TRBJ2-7	TGTGCCAGCAGTTTAGCAAACTCCGGGACAGGGCTGGACGAGCAGTACTTC	CASSLANSGTGLDEQYF
NA	NA	TRBV27	TRBJ2-7	TGTGCCAGCAGTTTCAGGACTGAGGTCTCCTACGAGCAGTACTTC	CASSFRTEVSYEQYF
many	TRBD1	TRBV29-1	TRBJ2-7	TGCAGCGTGGGGACAGGGGGGGATTACGAGCAGTACTTC	CSVGTGGDYEQYF